This T cell receptor beta chain was sequenced during a study of regulatory T cells in long-lasting Graves disease. Study-level points and caveats: Those with persistent Graves' had less TCR diversity than newly diagnosed patients.

Libraries of TCR beta came from iRepertoire HTBI primers plus Arm-PCR of CDR3 regions. TCRdb reprocessed the multiplex PCR reads with MiXCR, giving one entry per CDR3 protein. Among 650,000 to 850,000 distinct CDR3 sequences listed, around 32% were seen once. Noted time point: persistent/refractory GD, antithyroid drugs over 5 years with positive TRAb. Construction of the TCR library relied on RNA isolated from PBMCs. A note on this clonotype: Its antigen remains unidentified.

The sequence was collected from a female donor with Graves disease. Specimen: peripheral blood mononuclear cells (PBMCs), collected when the disease was refractory, from a patient treated with antithyroid drugs.

The CDR3 protein is CSVGLAGPYEQYF. In nucleotides, the CDR3 is TGCAGCGTTGGACTAGCGGGACCGTACGAGCAGTACTTC. The J gene is TRBJ2-7, the V gene TRBV29-1; the match to TRBD2 covers 11 bases. This CDR3 has 13 residues. CDR1 is SQVTM and CDR2 is ANQGSEA in the germline V gene. With 4 bases clipped from V and 4 bases from J, the junction kept 3 bases outside the gene matches.